One sample yielded the 30 T cell receptor beta chains listed below, sequenced in a study of OX40 agonist ivuxolimab in advanced cancers. Some clones are missing from TCRdb's copy, which holds only in-frame ones; the method was immunoSEQ multiplex PCR. The table includes approximately 67,000 clones, 80% detected once. The sample consisted of CD4+ or CD8+ T cells sorted from blood, taken in a trial of the OX40 agonist ivuxolimab. All receptors derive from an adult with an advanced solid tumor such as melanoma, head and neck, liver or kidney cancer.

This rearrangement joins TRBV7-6 to TRBJ2-5, with 8 bases that match TRBD2. CDR1 SGHVS and CDR2 FNYEAQ come from the germline V gene. The CDR3 covers 16 residues. J lost 5 bases, V lost 5 bases, and 13 bases had no gene match. The CDR3 protein is CASSPRVSGIGETQYF. CDR3 in DNA: TGTGCCAGCAGCCCTCGGGTTAGCGGGATAGGGGAGACCCAGTACTTC.

This rearrangement joins TRBV5-1 to TRBJ2-5, with D uncertain. Germline CDR1 and CDR2: SGHRS and YFSETQ. The CDR3 is 14 residues long. Trimming left V 4 bases short and J 3 bases short, with 13 bases between. The CDR3 loop is CASSPVVTKETQYF. CDR3 coding DNA: TGCGCCAGCAGCCCGGTAGTGACAAAAGAGACCCAGTACTTC.

Only one count was recorded for this clone. V gene TRBV5-4 combines with J gene TRBJ2-7, with TRBD1 matching over 9 bases. Unmatched junction bases numbered 17, after V lost 4 bases and J lost 3 bases. The germline V gene encodes CDR1 SGHNT and CDR2 YYREEE (reference sequence). The CDR3 length is 18 residues. This CDR3 is CASSQDVLGTGIGYEQYF. The DNA for the CDR3 is TGTGCCAGCAGCCAAGACGTCCTAGGGACAGGGATAGGCTACGAGCAGTACTTC.

CDR3 amino acids: CASSLGQSNTGELFF. In DNA form, the CDR3 reads TGCGCCAGCAGCTTGGGACAATCGAACACCGGGGAGCTGTTTTTT. This rearrangement joins TRBV5-1 to TRBJ2-2; D gene uncertain. The CDR3 is 15 residues long. CDR1 is SGHRS, CDR2 YFSETQ, per germline. Trimming took 0 bases from V and 0 from J, leaving 6 bases between them.

This clone was seen only a few times. This chain links TRBV10-1 with TRBJ1-2; no firm D call. The germline V and J ends were trimmed by 4 bases and 4 bases, with 10 bases remaining between them. Germline values: CDR1 WNHNN, CDR2 SYGVQD (reference sequence). This CDR3 spans 13 amino acids. The CDR3 DNA sequence: TGCGCCAGCAGTGCGGCCCCCCTCTATGGCTACACCTTC. It specifies CASSAAPLYGYTF.

The chain combines TRBV6-1 with TRBJ1-5; TRBD1 agrees at 8 bases. CDR3 size: 15 residues. Germline V CDR1 and CDR2: MNHNS, SASEGT. The trim removed 1 base at V and 5 bases at J, leaving 4 bases unmatched. The CDR3 is CASSEGDRGYQPQHF. The CDR3 bases are TGTGCCAGCAGTGAAGGAGACAGGGGATATCAGCCCCAGCATTTT.

The CDR3 DNA follows: TGTGCCAGCGCGAAGGGAAGCACAGATACGCAGTATTTT. Translation gives CASAKGSTDTQYF. The rearrangement joins TRBV13 to TRBJ2-3; D call uncertain. This CDR3 contains 13 residues. V was cut by 8 bases and J by 0 bases, with 9 bases left in between. The germline gives CDR1 PRHDT, CDR2 FYEKMQ (reference sequence).

This clone appeared a single time. V usage is TRBV25-1 and J usage is TRBJ1-1; 9 bases fit TRBD1. V shed 5 bases, J shed 6 bases, and the junction held 7 bases outside the gene matches. Germline assignment: CDR1 MGHDK and CDR2 SYGVNS. CDR3 size: 14 residues. The CDR3 coding sequence is TGTGCCAGCAGTAAGGGACAGGGTCCGGCTGAAGCTTTCTTT. It specifies CASSKGQGPAEAFF.

The chain carries TRBV5-1 and TRBJ1-1; D not certain. CDR3 length: 12 residues. V was clipped by 2 bases and J by 1 base, with 3 bases between them. Germline CDR1 SGHRS, CDR2 YFSETQ. The CDR3 sequence is CASSFANTEAFF. In nucleotides, the CDR3 is TGCGCCAGCAGCTTTGCGAACACTGAAGCTTTCTTT.

This chain uses TRBV20-1 with TRBJ2-7; D unclear. CDR1 and CDR2 from the germline V gene are DFQATT and SNEGSKA (reference sequence). CDR3 size: 11 residues. Trimming pared 6 bases from V and 3 bases from J, leaving 9 bases between. The CDR3 loop reads CSALCCYEQYV. The CDR3 DNA reads as TGCAGTGCCCTCTGTTGCTACGAGCAGTACGTC.

The J gene is TRBJ2-7, the V gene TRBV15; 7 nucleotides line up with TRBD2. The V gene end was trimmed by 5 bases and the J gene end by 2 bases; junction bases not matched to a gene: 9. Germline V lookup: CDR1 LNHNV, CDR2 YYDKDF (reference sequence). The CDR3 loop spans 15 amino acids. The CDR3 DNA reads as TGTGCCACCAGCTTAAGTGGGGGGGGGACCTACGAGCAGTACTTC. Amino acid sequence: CATSLSGGGTYEQYF.

This rearrangement joins TRBV6-5 to TRBJ1-2; 9 bases fit TRBD1. The V gene end was trimmed by 0 bases and the J gene end by 3 bases; junction bases not matched to a gene: 2. Looked up from germline, CDR1 is MNHEY and CDR2 is SVGAGI. The CDR3 runs 15 residues. The CDR3 DNA follows: TGTGCCAGCAGTTACTCGGACAGGGGCGACTATGGCTACACCTTC. This translates into CASSYSDRGDYGYTF.

This clone appeared a single time. The rearrangement links TRBV7-9 to TRBJ2-1, with 9 bases that match TRBD2. This CDR3 spans 15 amino acids. V gave up 4 bases and J gave up 4 bases; unmatched junction bases: 5. Germline CDR1 SEHNR, CDR2 FQNEAQ (reference sequence). The CDR3 DNA reads TGTGCCAGCAGCTCTGGTGCGGGAGGGTACAATGAGCAGTTCTTC. As protein: CASSSGAGGYNEQFF.

The table lists this clone with a few counts. The rearrangement links TRBV5-6 to TRBJ2-7; 8 bases line up with TRBD1. CDR3 size: 14 residues. The germline CDR1 and CDR2 sequences are SGHDT and YYEEEE. The V segment lost 4 bases and the J segment 6 bases; nucleotides outside the gene matches: 9. CDR3 residues: CASSPGTGIREQYV. The CDR3 coding sequence is TGTGCCAGCAGCCCCGGGACAGGCATTCGCGAGCAGTACGTC.

This rearrangement joins TRBV2 to TRBJ2-2; D is unresolved. The CDR3 is 12 amino acids. CDR1 and CDR2 from the germline V gene are SNHLY and FYNNEI. V was trimmed by 6 bases and J by 6 bases, leaving 8 bases between them. Here the CDR3 reads CASRKSSGELFF. As DNA, the CDR3 is TGTGCCAGCAGAAAGTCGTCCGGGGAGCTGTTTTTT.

This clone was counted between two and nine times. The chain is built from TRBV10-3 and TRBJ2-7; D is ambiguous. Deletions cut 3 bases from V and 4 bases from J, with 7 bases between. Germline loops: CDR1 ENHRY, CDR2 SYGVKD. The CDR3 runs 12 residues. The CDR3, as DNA: TGTGCCATCAGTGATCCGAGATACGAGCAGTACTTC. It translates to CAISDPRYEQYF.

The rearrangement links TRBV27 to TRBJ2-2, with 7 bases aligning to TRBD1. CDR3 length: 14 residues. Germline CDR1 reads MNHEY; CDR2 reads SMNVEV (reference sequence). CDR3 region: CAAGRQGVTGELFF. The DNA of the CDR3 is TGTGCAGCAGGTCGGCAGGGGGTCACCGGGGAGCTGTTTTTT.

This chain connects TRBV28 to TRBJ1-5; D unclear. V lost 5 bases to trimming and J lost 0 bases, with 17 bases between them. Per germline, CDR1 MDHEN and CDR2 SYDVKM. The CDR3 is 17 residues long. Here the CDR3 reads CASSLGYVLYSNQPQHF. The CDR3 nucleotides read TGTGCCAGCAGTCTCGGGTACGTTCTTTATAGCAATCAGCCCCAGCATTTT.

This clone has a single count. The chain combines TRBV28 with TRBJ1-5, with TRBD1 matching over 9 bases. Germline V CDR1 and CDR2: MDHEN, SYDVKM. The V and J ends lost 2 bases and 9 bases, in that order; junction bases with no gene match: 11. This CDR3 spans 16 amino acids. As DNA, the CDR3 is TGTGCCAGCAGTTTAACCGGGACAGGGCCCACTCGGCCCCAGCATTTT. Amino acid sequence: CASSLTGTGPTRPQHF.

The V call is TRBV7-2, the J call TRBJ1-6; 7 bases align to TRBD1. Germline-derived CDR1 and CDR2 are SGHTA and FQGNSA. After removal of 5 bases from V and 7 bases from J, the junction contained 5 bases not matched to a gene. The CDR3 contains 14 residues. DNA for the CDR3: TGTGCCAGCAGCGAACGACAGGGAAATTCACCCCTCCACTTT. It specifies CASSERQGNSPLHF.

This clone has a handful of counts. The rearrangement joins TRBV5-1 to TRBJ2-7; TRBD1 is a possible D gene (6 bases). The CDR3 sequence is 14 residues long. Germline V gene lookup returns CDR1 SGHRS and CDR2 YFSETQ. The ends were cut back, 3 bases at V and 3 bases at J, with 13 bases in the middle. Written as DNA, the CDR3 is TGCGCCAGCAGCTCGCACACAGGGAACTACGAGCAGTACTTC. It codes for CASSSHTGNYEQYF.

The rearrangement joins TRBV11-2 to TRBJ2-7; D gene unclear. The CDR3 is 12 amino acids. With 3 bases removed from V and 4 bases from J, the gap between germline ends came to 7 bases. CDR1 is SGHAT and CDR2 is FQNNGV in the germline V gene. The CDR3 reads CASSFLPYEQYF. The CDR3 DNA is TGTGCCAGCAGCTTCCTGCCTTACGAGCAGTACTTC.

This chain links TRBV19 with TRBJ1-3, with D uncertain. From germline, CDR1 is LNHDA and CDR2 SQIVND (reference sequence). Trimming removed 5 bases from V and 0 bases from J, with 14 bases in between. CDR3 size: 16 residues. The CDR3 reads CASSRRIVRSGNTIYF. CDR3 bases: TGTGCCAGTAGTCGACGGATAGTTCGCTCTGGAAACACCATATATTTT.

This clone has a single count. The V call is TRBV21-1, the J call TRBJ1-6; the DNA was not used to check the table's D call, TRBD1. TRBV21-1 counts as a pseudogene. This CDR3 contains 17 residues. The CDR3 bases are TGTGCCAGCAGCAAAGTCGAGACAGGGGCTGATAATTCACCCCTCCACTTT. It is translated as CASSKVETGADNSPLHF.

V and J are TRBV5-4 and TRBJ2-1; 10 bases line up with TRBD2. The CDR3 consists of 18 residues. V shed 4 bases, J shed 5 bases, and the junction held 15 bases outside the gene matches. The germline V gene has CDR1 SGHNT and CDR2 YYREEE (reference sequence). This CDR3 reads CASSGGPHASGGNNEQFF. The CDR3 DNA is TGTGCCAGCAGCGGGGGACCCCACGCTAGCGGGGGTAACAATGAGCAGTTCTTC.

The CDR3 sequence: CASSLGGGTSDPQNIQYF. The CDR3, as DNA: TGTGCCAGCAGCTTAGGGGGGGGGACTAGCGACCCCCAAAACATTCAGTACTTC. The rearrangement joins TRBV7-9 to TRBJ2-4; TRBD2 agrees at 10 bases. The germline V gene has CDR1 SEHNR and CDR2 FQNEAQ (reference sequence). The CDR3 is 18 amino acids. With V trimmed by 1 base and J by 5 bases, 11 bases remained unmatched.

Of note for this clone: Mismatch with germline at one junction end may stem from a read error. The genes are TRBV6-1 and TRBJ1-3, with D hard to call. Germline V gene lookup returns CDR1 MNHNS and CDR2 SASEGT. This CDR3 comprises 11 residues. This CDR3 is CASRREGILDF. The DNA for the CDR3 is TGTGCCAGCAGGAGAGAAGGAATCCTTGATTTT.

The chain recombines TRBV11-2 with TRBJ2-1; weak D call: TRBD1 (6 bases). CDR1 is SGHAT and CDR2 is FQNNGV in the germline V gene. Trimming pared 3 bases from V and 6 bases from J, leaving 9 bases between. This CDR3 is built from 13 residues. Here the CDR3 reads CASSFDRINEQFF. The DNA for the CDR3 is TGTGCCAGCAGCTTTGACAGGATCAATGAGCAGTTCTTC.

The gene calls are TRBV2 and TRBJ1-1; TRBD1 matches 10 bases. Germline V lookup: CDR1 SNHLY, CDR2 FYNNEI. The V gene end was trimmed by 5 bases and the J gene end by 4 bases; junction bases not matched to a gene: 7. The CDR3 is made up of 15 amino acids. The CDR3 sequence: CASSRQGALITEAFF. DNA for the CDR3: TGTGCCAGCAGTCGACAGGGGGCCCTCATCACTGAAGCTTTCTTT.

Details on this clone: The junction does not match germline at one end; this may be a read error. The chain links TRBV15 to TRBJ2-6; D might be TRBD1 (6 bases). The CDR3 has 14 amino acids. Looked up from germline, CDR1 is LNHNV and CDR2 is YYDKDF (reference sequence). The CDR3 region is CATSRDVGGNVLTF. The DNA for the CDR3 is TGTGCCACCAGCAGAGATGTAGGGGGCAACGTCCTGACTTTC.